A selection of T cell receptor beta chains follows, all from one sample in a study of T cell responses to AZD1222 COVID-19 vaccine. Data came from immunoSEQ multiplex PCR; TCRdb stores just in-frame clones and leaves some out. The sample carries 150,000 or so clones, approximately 87% recorded once. This specimen was peripheral blood, taken on day 0 of MenACWY control vaccination. The receptors were sampled from an adult in good health. Each CDR3 is given with its conserved first and last residue. D genes are given only for firm matches. Size values are once, few and many counts, or a class for expanded clones, and some rows have none.

clone size	V gene	J gene	D gene	CDR3 DNA	CDR3 protein
-	TRBV7-2	TRBJ2-7	TRBD2	TGTGCCAGCAGCTTTCTGGCTAGCGGGAGCTACGAGCAGTACTTC	CASSFLASGSYEQYF
-	TRBV5-1	TRBJ2-6	TRBD1	TGCGCCAGCAAATCCGGACAGGGCTTTATAGGGACCAACGTCCTGACTTTC	CASKSGQGFIGTNVLTF
-	TRBV21-1	TRBJ1-6	-	TGTGCCAGCAGCAAAGCCCCGACAGGGGGCCCATTTAATTCACCCCTCCACTTT	CASSKAPTGGPFNSPLHF
once	TRBV6-1	TRBJ1-1	TRBD1	TGTGCCAGCAGTGACCGCAGGGGGTGGAACACTGAAGCTTTCTTT	CASSDRRGWNTEAFF
once	TRBV12-3/TRBV12-4	TRBJ2-7	-	TGTGCCAGCAGTCCCATGGGATACGAGCAGTACTTC	CASSPMGYEQYF
once	TRBV5-6	TRBJ1-1	-	TGTGCCAGCAGCTACAGACAGGCGATGAACACTGAAGCTTTCTTT	CASSYRQAMNTEAFF
-	TRBV29-1	TRBJ1-5	-	TGCAGCGTCCAGGCCGGGTACAATCAGCCCCAGCATTTT	CSVQAGYNQPQHF
-	TRBV4-3	TRBJ1-6	TRBD1	TGCGCCAGCAGCCAAGATCTTAGGACAGGGGGCTCACCCCTCCACTTT	CASSQDLRTGGSPLHF
-	TRBV11-3	TRBJ1-3	-	TGTGCCAGCAGCGGGGCGGTGACGAACACCATATATTTT	CASSGAVTNTIYF
-	TRBV6-5	TRBJ1-6	-	TGTGCCAGCAGTTACGGGGGAGGGGCCCTCCACTTT	CASSYGGGALHF
-	TRBV5-6	TRBJ1-5	TRBD1	TGTGCCAGCCGCACCGGGACAGGGACGGATCAGCCCCAGCATTTT	CASRTGTGTDQPQHF
few	TRBV11-3	TRBJ2-7	-	TGTGCCAGCAGCGTGGGCGCAGTCGGCGAGCAGTACTTC	CASSVGAVGEQYF
-	TRBV7-9	TRBJ2-2	-	TGTGCCAGCAGCTTTCTGGCCGGGGAGCTGTTTTTT	CASSFLAGELFF
-	TRBV7-9	TRBJ1-2	TRBD1	TGTGCCAGCAGCCGGACAGGGGTTAACTATGGCTACACCTTC	CASSRTGVNYGYTF
-	TRBV4-3	TRBJ2-7	-	TGCGCCAGCAGCCAAGATATTAAGGCAGGGAATACCTACGAGCAGTACTTC	CASSQDIKAGNTYEQYF
-	TRBV6-2/TRBV6-3	TRBJ2-1	TRBD2	TGTGCCAGCAGTTACGGCGGGAGCTACAATGAGCAGTTCTTC	CASSYGGSYNEQFF
-	TRBV2	TRBJ1-2	-	TGTGCCAGCAGTGAAATTGGGGGGAACTATGGCTACACCTTC	CASSEIGGNYGYTF
-	TRBV11-2	TRBJ2-1	-	TGTGCCAGCAGCCTGCCTAGTAGCGCTCCCGGTTATCTTTCTTGGATCTTC	CASSLPSSAPGYLSWIF
-	TRBV5-6	TRBJ1-5	-	TGTGCCAGCAGCCAAACTACAGGGCATGGCAATCAGCCCCAGCATTTT	CASSQTTGHGNQPQHF
-	TRBV5-6	TRBJ1-4	-	TGTGCCTATTCGAGGGGCTTAACTAATGAAAAACTGTTTTTT	CAYSRGLTNEKLFF
-	TRBV2	TRBJ1-6	TRBD1	TGTGCCAGCAACTTTGGGACAGATAATTCACCCCTCCACTTT	CASNFGTDNSPLHF
few	TRBV19	TRBJ2-3	-	TGTGCCAGTAGTGACCGGGGGCAAACAGATACGCAGTATTTT	CASSDRGQTDTQYF
-	TRBV30	TRBJ1-2	-	TGTGCCGAACGGGGGGGCGAGGGCGGCTACACCTTC	CAERGGEGGYTF
-	TRBV21-1	TRBJ1-2	-	TGTGCCAGCAGCGGGGGAAGAGCTGGCTACACCTTC	CASSGGRAGYTF
-	TRBV28	TRBJ1-5	-	TGTGCCACCAATCATTTTAAGGGTGGCAATCAGCCCCAGCATTTT	CATNHFKGGNQPQHF
few	TRBV11-3	TRBJ2-7	-	TGTGCCAGCAGCTCACGGGACACCTATTCCTACGAGCAGTACTTC	CASSSRDTYSYEQYF
-	TRBV28	TRBJ2-1	-	TGTGCCAGCAACCCAGGGGCCCCCTACAATGAGCAGTTCTTC	CASNPGAPYNEQFF
-	TRBV6-5	TRBJ1-5	-	TGTGCCAGCAGTTACTCAGGGCAGAGCAATCAGCCCCAGCATTTT	CASSYSGQSNQPQHF
once	TRBV7-9	TRBJ1-5	-	TGTGCCAGCAGCTTAGGGACGTTACAGCCCCAGCATTTT	CASSLGTLQPQHF
-	TRBV15	TRBJ2-3	-	TGTGCCACCAGCAACGCAGAGGGGGCGGGGGCATCAGATACGCAGTATTTT	CATSNAEGAGASDTQYF
-	TRBV4-3	TRBJ2-6	-	TGCGCCAGCAGCCAGGACATTAGGGGCTCTGGGGCCAACGTCCTGACTTTC	CASSQDIRGSGANVLTF
-	TRBV15	TRBJ2-2	-	TGTGCCACCAGCAGAGTAGGGGTACTTGACACCGGGGAGCTGTTTTTT	CATSRVGVLDTGELFF
few	TRBV11-3	TRBJ1-2	-	TGTGCCAGCAGCTTAGGCCCCCTTGGGTATGGCTACACCTTC	CASSLGPLGYGYTF
-	TRBV19	TRBJ1-2	TRBD1	TGTGCCAGTAGTATAACCGGGACAGGGCGTTACGCCTTC	CASSITGTGRYAF
-	TRBV11-2	TRBJ1-2	-	TGTGCCAGCAGCTTAGAAGCAGGAGCTAACTATGGCTACACCTTC	CASSLEAGANYGYTF
-	TRBV5-5	TRBJ2-7	-	TGTGCCAGCAGCCCACTTAGCGCGGGGACCTACGAGCAGTACTTC	CASSPLSAGTYEQYF
-	TRBV5-1	TRBJ2-5	-	TGCGCCAGCAGCTTGGCCGCGGGGAACCAAGAGACCCAGTACTTC	CASSLAAGNQETQYF
-	TRBV10-1	TRBJ2-1	TRBD2	TGCGCCAGCAGTGTGGGGGGGGTGCTGGGCAATGAGCAGTTCTTC	CASSVGGVLGNEQFF
-	TRBV4-3	TRBJ2-7	-	TGCGCCAGCAGCCAAGAGTACAACTCACACCTCTACGAGCAGTACTTC	CASSQEYNSHLYEQYF
-	TRBV7-2	TRBJ2-2	-	TGTGCCAGCAGCGATGACTACAACACCGGGGAGCTGTTTTTT	CASSDDYNTGELFF
-	TRBV5-1	TRBJ1-1	-	TGCGCCAGCAGCTCGGACCCGAACACTGAAGCTTTCTTT	CASSSDPNTEAFF
-	TRBV5-4	TRBJ1-1	-	TGTGCCAGCAGCTGGGGGGGCGGCATCACTGAAGCTTTCTTT	CASSWGGGITEAFF
-	TRBV6-6	TRBJ2-2	-	TGTGCCAGCAGCCGACGTAACGAGGTGATAAACCCCGGGGAGCTGTTTTTT	CASSRRNEVINPGELFF
-	TRBV5-1	TRBJ1-1	-	TGCGCCAGCAGTCCAGGGGTTCGGAACACTGAAGCTTTCTTT	CASSPGVRNTEAFF
-	TRBV7-6	TRBJ2-7	TRBD1	TGTGCCAGCAGCAGGACAGGAGCCTACGAGCAGTACTTC	CASSRTGAYEQYF
-	TRBV7-9	TRBJ1-2	-	TGTGCCAGCAGATTTGAGGGGTTTAGCTATGGCTACACCTTC	CASRFEGFSYGYTF
few	TRBV15	TRBJ1-4	-	TGTGCCACCACCAAGGGAGTTACAACTAATGAAAAACTGTTTTTT	CATTKGVTTNEKLFF
-	TRBV5-4	TRBJ2-5	TRBD1	TGTGCCAGCAGCCCCGGGACAGGAGGAGAGACCCAGTACTTC	CASSPGTGGETQYF
-	TRBV5-4	TRBJ1-2	-	TGTGCCAGCAGCCTCGGGGTAGGAGGCTACACCTTC	CASSLGVGGYTF